This T cell receptor beta chain was documented in a study of radiotherapy plus CTLA-4 blockade in lung cancer (dated by TCRdb to the late 2010s). Regarding the complete study: Among enrolled patients, 15% to 20% had an objective response and about 30% reached disease control.

Focal radiation therapy combined with CTLA-4 blockade (ipilimumab) was tested in patients with chemo-refractory metastatic non-small-cell lung cancer. Comment on this clone: The antigen this receptor binds is unknown. Base quality data are lacking; no much larger clone is found one base away. In the same sample, other DNA sequences code for this CDR3.

Taken from the germline V gene, the CDR1 and CDR2 loops are MGHRA and YSYEKL. Relative to germline, V is missing 0 bases and J is missing 6 bases, with 11 bases of the junction outside any gene match. From the cysteine up to the phenylalanine, the CDR3 has a length of 17 residues. The sequence is cut down to CDR3 DNA, 51 bases in frame from base 1. The research as a whole found: Early dynamic changes in blood T cell clones, together with increased serum interferon-beta after radiation, were reported as the strongest predictors of response. After treatment with radiotherapy and ipilimumab, TCR clones that came from tumors expanded in the peripheral blood.

The library relied on the immunoSEQ multiplex PCR assay. TCRdb took over this immuneACCESS table, retaining in-frame rearrangements with V and J assigned. Such tables are incomplete; in checked studies, under half of the missing clones stem from an unresolved V gene, and the remainder is unexplained. The sample profile shows around 110,000 clones; more than 80% of them were found once. The ten largest clones add up to 5.5% to 8% of the sample. The sequencing used peripheral blood, collected from a patient treated with radiotherapy plus ipilimumab. The receptor comes from a human donor with non-small cell lung cancer that progressed on radiotherapy plus ipilimumab. The V and J genes are TRBV4-1 and TRBJ1-2, with 9 bases aligning to TRBD1. Read as DNA, the sequence is TGCGCCAGCAGCCAAGACGGTTCGGGACAGGGTAGAGATGGCTACACCTTC. Translated, this is CASSQDGSGQGRDGYTF.